This paragraph reports one TCR beta chain. Germline V lookup: CDR1 ENHRY, CDR2 SYGVKD. This CDR3 is 15 amino acids long. Trimming pared 2 bases from V and 7 bases from J, leaving 14 bases between. Profiling relied on immunoSEQ multiplex PCR, and the TCRdb table lists in-frame clones only, not all of them. Here the sample spans around 220,000 clones, 75% to 95% being singletons. The data originate from a study of blood T cell repertoires in COVID-19. The receptor was isolated from a young woman who had recovered from COVID-19. Sequencing was carried out using PBMCs or T cells enriched from blood (not recorded which). The chain uses TRBV10-3 and TRBJ2-2; unclear D gene. CDR3 amino acids: CAISEIAVPVGELFF. CDR3 nucleotides: TGTGCCATCAGTGAGATAGCAGTCCCAGTCGGGGAGCTGTTTTTT.